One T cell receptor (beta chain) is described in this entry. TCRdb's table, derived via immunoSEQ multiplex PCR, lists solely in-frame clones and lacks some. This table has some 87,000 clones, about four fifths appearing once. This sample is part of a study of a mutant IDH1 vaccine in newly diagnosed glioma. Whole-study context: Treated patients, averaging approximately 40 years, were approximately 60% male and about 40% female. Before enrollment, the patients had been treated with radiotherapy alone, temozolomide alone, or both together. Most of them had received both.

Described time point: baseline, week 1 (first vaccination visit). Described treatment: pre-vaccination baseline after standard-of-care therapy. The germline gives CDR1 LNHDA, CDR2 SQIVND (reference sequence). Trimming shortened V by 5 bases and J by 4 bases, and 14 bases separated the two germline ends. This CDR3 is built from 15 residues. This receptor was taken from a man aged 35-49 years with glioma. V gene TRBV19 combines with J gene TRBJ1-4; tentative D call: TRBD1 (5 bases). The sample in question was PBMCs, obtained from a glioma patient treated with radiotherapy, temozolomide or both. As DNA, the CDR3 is TGTGCCAGTAGTGTGGACAATCGGGGTAATGAAAAACTGTTTTTT. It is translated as CASSVDNRGNEKLFF.